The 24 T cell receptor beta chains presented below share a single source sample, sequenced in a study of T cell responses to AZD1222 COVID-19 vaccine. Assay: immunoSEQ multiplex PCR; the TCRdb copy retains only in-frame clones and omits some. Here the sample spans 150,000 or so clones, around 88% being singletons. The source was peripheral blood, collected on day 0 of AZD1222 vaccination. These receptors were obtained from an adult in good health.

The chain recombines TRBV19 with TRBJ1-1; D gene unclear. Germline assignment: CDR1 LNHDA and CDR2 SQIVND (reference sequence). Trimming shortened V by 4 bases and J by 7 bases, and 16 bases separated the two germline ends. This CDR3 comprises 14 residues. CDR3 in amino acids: CASSTPGRPSEAFF. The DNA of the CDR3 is TGTGCCAGTAGTACGCCCGGCAGGCCGAGTGAAGCTTTCTTT.

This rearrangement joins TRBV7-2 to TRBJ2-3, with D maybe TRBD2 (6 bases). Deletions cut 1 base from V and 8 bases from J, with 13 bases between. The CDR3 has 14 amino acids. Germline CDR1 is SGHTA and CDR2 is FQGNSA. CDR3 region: CASSLVSQGGTQYF. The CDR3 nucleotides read TGTGCCAGCAGCTTAGTTTCTCAGGGAGGTACGCAGTATTTT. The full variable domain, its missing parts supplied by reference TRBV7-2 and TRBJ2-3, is GAGVSQSPSNKVTEKGKDVELRCDPISGHTALYWYRQSLGQGLEFLIYFQGNSAPDKSGLPSDRFSAERTGGSVSTLTIQRTQQEDSAVYLCASSLVSQGGTQYFGPGTRLTVL.

The DNA for the CDR3 is TGTGCTAGTGGATACACTGACAATGAGCAGTTCTTC. Amino acids: CASGYTDNEQFF. The V and J genes are TRBV12-5 and TRBJ2-1; D is uncertain. This CDR3 is built from 12 residues. CDR1 LGHNT and CDR2 FRNRAP come from the germline V gene. V was shortened by 6 bases and J by 5 bases, with 8 bases between the two germline ends.

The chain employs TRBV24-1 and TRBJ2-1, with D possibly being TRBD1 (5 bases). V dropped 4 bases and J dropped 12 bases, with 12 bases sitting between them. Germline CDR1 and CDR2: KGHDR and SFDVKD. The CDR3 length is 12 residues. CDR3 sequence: CATSDPTARQFF. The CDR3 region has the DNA TGTGCCACCAGTGACCCGACAGCCCGGCAGTTCTTC.

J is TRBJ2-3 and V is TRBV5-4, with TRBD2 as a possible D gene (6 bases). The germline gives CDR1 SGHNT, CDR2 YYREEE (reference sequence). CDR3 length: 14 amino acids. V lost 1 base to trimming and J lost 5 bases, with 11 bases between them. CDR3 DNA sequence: TGTGCCAGCAGCTTGATAGCGGAGCAAGATACGCAGTATTTT. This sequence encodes CASSLIAEQDTQYF.

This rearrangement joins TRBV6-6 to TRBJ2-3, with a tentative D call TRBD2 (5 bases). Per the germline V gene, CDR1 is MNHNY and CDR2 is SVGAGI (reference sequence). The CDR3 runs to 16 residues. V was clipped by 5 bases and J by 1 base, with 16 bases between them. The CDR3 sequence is CASSRGSPVGTDTQYF. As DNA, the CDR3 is TGTGCCAGCAGTCGAGGGAGTCCCGTCGGCACAGATACGCAGTATTTT.

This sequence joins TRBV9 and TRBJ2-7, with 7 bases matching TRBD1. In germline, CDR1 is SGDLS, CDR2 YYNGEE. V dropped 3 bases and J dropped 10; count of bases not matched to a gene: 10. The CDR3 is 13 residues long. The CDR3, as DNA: TGTGCCAGCAGCGCCGACGGGACAGACCTCCAGTACTTC. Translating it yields CASSADGTDLQYF. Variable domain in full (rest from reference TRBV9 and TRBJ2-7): DSGVTQTPKHLITATGQRVTLRCSPRSGDLSVYWYQQSLDQGLQFLIQYYNGEERAKGNILERFSAQQFPDLHSELNLSSLELGDSALYFCASSADGTDLQYFGPGTRLTVT.

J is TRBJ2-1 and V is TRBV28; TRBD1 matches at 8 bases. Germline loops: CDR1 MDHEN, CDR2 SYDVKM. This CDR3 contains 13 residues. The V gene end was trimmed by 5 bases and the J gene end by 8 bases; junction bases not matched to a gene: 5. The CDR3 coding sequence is TGTGCCAGCAGTCCCAACAGGGGGGATGAGCAGTTCTTC. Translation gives CASSPNRGDEQFF.

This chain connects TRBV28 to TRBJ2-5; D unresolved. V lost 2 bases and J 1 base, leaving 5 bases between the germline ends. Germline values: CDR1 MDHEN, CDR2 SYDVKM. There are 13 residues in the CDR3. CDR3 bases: TGTGCCAGCAGTTTAGGCGGCCAAGAGACCCAGTACTTC. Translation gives CASSLGGQETQYF.

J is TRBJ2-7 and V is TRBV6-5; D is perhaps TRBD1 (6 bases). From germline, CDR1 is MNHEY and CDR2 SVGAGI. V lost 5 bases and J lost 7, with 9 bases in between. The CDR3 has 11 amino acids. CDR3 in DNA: TGTGCCAGCAGTCTCGGACAGGAGCAGTACTTC. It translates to CASSLGQEQYF.

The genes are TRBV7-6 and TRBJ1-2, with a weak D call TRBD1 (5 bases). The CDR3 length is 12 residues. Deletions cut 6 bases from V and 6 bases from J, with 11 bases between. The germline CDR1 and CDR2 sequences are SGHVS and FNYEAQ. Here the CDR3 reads CASRGATDGYTF. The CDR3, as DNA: TGTGCCAGCAGAGGGGCCACGGATGGCTACACCTTC.

In DNA, the CDR3 is TGTGCCAGCGGATACTACGAGCAGTACTTC. Translation gives CASGYYEQYF. The chain recombines TRBV2 with TRBJ2-7, with D unclear. In germline, CDR1 is SNHLY, CDR2 FYNNEI. V lost 8 bases to trimming and J lost 3 bases, with 5 bases between them. The CDR3 runs to 10 residues.

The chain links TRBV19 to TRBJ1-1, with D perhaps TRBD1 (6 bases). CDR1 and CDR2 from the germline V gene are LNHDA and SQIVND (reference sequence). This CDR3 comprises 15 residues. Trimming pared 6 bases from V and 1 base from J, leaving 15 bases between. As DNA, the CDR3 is TGTGCCAGTAGGTGGGCCCGGGGGCCGAACACTGAAGCTTTCTTT. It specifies CASRWARGPNTEAFF.

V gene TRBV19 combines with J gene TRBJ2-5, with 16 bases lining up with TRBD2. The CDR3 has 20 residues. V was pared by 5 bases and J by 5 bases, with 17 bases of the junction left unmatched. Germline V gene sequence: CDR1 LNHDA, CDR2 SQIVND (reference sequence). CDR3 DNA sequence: TGTGCCAGTAGTTCCGAACCGGGACTAGCGGGAGGGGGGGTGAGGGAGACCCAGTACTTC. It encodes CASSSEPGLAGGGVRETQYF.

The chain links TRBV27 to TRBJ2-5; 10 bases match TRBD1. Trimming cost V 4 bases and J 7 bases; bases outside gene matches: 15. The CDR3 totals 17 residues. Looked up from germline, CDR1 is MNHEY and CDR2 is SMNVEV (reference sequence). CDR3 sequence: CASSSLFGQGDSGTQYF. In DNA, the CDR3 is TGTGCCAGCAGTTCACTATTCGGACAGGGGGATAGTGGGACCCAGTACTTC.

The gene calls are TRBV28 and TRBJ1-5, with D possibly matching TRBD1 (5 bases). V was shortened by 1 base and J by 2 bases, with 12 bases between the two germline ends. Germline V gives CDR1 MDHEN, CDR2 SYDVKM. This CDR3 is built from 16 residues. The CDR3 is CASSLLEGMGNQPQHF. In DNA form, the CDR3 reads TGTGCCAGCAGTTTATTGGAGGGGATGGGCAATCAGCCCCAGCATTTT.

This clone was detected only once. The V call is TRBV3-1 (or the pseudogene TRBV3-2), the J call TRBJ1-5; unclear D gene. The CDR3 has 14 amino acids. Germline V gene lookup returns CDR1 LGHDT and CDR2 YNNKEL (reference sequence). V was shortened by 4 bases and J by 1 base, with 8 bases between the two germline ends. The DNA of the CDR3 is TGTGCCAGCAGCCCGGACGTAAGCAATCAGCCCCAGCATTTT. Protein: CASSPDVSNQPQHF.

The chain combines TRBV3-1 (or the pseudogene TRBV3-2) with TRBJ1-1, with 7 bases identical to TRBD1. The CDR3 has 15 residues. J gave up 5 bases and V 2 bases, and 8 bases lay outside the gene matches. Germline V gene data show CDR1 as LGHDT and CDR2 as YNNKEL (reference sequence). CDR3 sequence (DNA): TGTGCCAGCAGCCAAAAACCAGGGGGAGGGACTGAAGCTTTCTTT. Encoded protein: CASSQKPGGGTEAFF.

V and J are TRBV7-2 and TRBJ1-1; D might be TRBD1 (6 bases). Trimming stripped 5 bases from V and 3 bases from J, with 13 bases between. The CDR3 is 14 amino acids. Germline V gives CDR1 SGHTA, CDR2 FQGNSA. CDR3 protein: CASSTRGGDTEAFF. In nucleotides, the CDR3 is TGTGCCAGCAGCACCAGGGGTGGGGACACTGAAGCTTTCTTT.

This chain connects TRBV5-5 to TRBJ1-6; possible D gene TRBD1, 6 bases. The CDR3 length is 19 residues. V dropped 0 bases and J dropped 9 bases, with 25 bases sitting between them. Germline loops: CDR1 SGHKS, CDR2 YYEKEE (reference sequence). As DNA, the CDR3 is TGTGCCAGCAGCTTGGCTTCCGGACAGACCTCTCTTGGGGGTTCACCCCTCCACTTT. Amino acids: CASSLASGQTSLGGSPLHF.

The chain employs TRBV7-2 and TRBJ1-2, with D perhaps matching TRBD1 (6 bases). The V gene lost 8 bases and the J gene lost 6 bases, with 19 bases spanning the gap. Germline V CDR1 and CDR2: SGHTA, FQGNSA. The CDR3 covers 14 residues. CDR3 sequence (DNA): TGTGCCAGCCTTATTAATGGACAGCTGGATGGCTACACCTTC. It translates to CASLINGQLDGYTF.

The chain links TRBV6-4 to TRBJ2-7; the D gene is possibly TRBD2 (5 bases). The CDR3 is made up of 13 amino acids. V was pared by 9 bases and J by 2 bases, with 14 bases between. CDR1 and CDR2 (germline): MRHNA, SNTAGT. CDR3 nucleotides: TGTGCCAGGCTAACGACTAACACCTACGAGCAGTACTTC. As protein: CARLTTNTYEQYF.

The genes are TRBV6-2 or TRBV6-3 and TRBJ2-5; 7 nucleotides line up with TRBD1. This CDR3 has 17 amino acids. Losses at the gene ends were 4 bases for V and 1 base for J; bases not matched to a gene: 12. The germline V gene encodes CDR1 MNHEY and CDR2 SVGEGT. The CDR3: CASSSRDSLNRQETQYF. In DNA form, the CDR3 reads TGTGCCAGCAGTTCCCGGGACAGCCTTAACCGCCAAGAGACCCAGTACTTC.

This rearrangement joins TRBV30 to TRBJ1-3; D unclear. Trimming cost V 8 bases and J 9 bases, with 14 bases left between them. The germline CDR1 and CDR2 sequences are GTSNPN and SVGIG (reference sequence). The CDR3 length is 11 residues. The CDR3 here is CAGQRLGTIYF. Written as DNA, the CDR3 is TGTGCCGGCCAACGACTAGGCACCATATATTTT.